This TCR beta chain is drawn from a study of spatial heterogeneity in lung cancer. The overall study: Alpha-chain sequences were consistently detected in smaller numbers than beta-chain sequences. Study-level findings and limits: In blood, ubiquitous expanded tumor TCRs appeared more at resection than follow-up.

Germline V lookup: CDR1 SGHDN, CDR2 FVKESK. V gave up 1 base and J gave up 0 bases, with 10 bases separating them. The CDR3 has 16 amino acids. The time point denotes: sample taken at primary tumor resection. Whole RNA, which was extracted from tumor, nontumor lung tissue or frozen PBMC, was sequenced without any cell sorting. Turning to this clonotype: Its antigen is unidentified.

Every TCR cDNA molecule bore a unique molecular identifier. TCRdb independently ran MiXCR on the 5' RACE reads; one entry per CDR3 protein. The data hold 40,000 or so distinct CDR3 sequences, with approximately 5.2% observed a single time. The chain joins TRBV14 to TRBJ1-3; no clear D gene. The specimen was PBMCs, collected at surgery. This clonotype was sampled from a female donor with early-stage non-small cell lung cancer. The CDR3 sequence is CASSQGSRGSGNTIYF. CDR3 coding DNA: TGTGCCAGCAGCCAAGGGTCACGAGGCTCTGGAAACACCATATATTTT.